Below, 20 T cell receptor beta chains from the same sample are listed, as sequenced in a study of T cell repertoires in cytomegalovirus infection. TCRdb reprocessed the reads with MiXCR, giving one entry per CDR3 protein. Altogether some 180,000 distinct CDR3 sequences are present, about 15% being singletons, with the ten largest covering 25%. Sequenced material: CD8+ T cells from PBMCs. These receptors were taken from a human donor in good health (CMV status not recorded). Some clones in this sample may be carry-over from other donors' samples.

J is TRBJ2-1 and V is TRBV25-1, with D possibly matching TRBD2 (6 bases). Per germline, CDR1 MGHDK and CDR2 SYGVNS. V lost 3 bases and J lost 4, with 10 bases in between. The CDR3 length is 14 residues. CDR3 sequence: CASSDPTSYNEQFF. The CDR3 DNA reads TGTGCCAGCAGTGACCCGACTAGTTACAATGAGCAGTTCTTC.

This clonotype is a singleton in its sample. A much larger clonotype is one base distant, so this may be a read error. V usage is TRBV12-3 or TRBV12-4 and J usage is TRBJ2-3; D is possibly TRBD2 (5 bases). This CDR3 region has 15 residues. The V gene lost 1 base and the J gene lost 6 bases, with 14 bases spanning the gap. CDR3 nucleotide sequence: TGTGCCAGCAGTTTAGTACAGCGGAGAGCCGATACGCAGTATTTT. Encoded protein: CASSLVQRRADTQYF.

The V gene is TRBV10-3, the J gene TRBJ1-1, with D perhaps TRBD1 (5 bases). From germline, CDR1 is ENHRY and CDR2 SYGVKD. Trimming stripped 5 bases from V and 2 bases from J, with 15 bases between. The CDR3 spans 15 residues. CDR3: CAISPGAGTNTEAFF. DNA of the CDR3: TGTGCCATCAGTCCCGGGGCAGGGACCAACACTGAAGCTTTCTTT.

The chain carries TRBV7-2 and TRBJ2-2; D remains ambiguous. This CDR3 contains 12 residues. Germline V CDR1 and CDR2: SGHTA, FQGNSA. V was trimmed by 4 bases and J by 7 bases, leaving 7 bases between them. In DNA, the CDR3 is TGTGCCAGCAGCTCGTACAGCGGGGAGCTGTTTTTT. Translation gives CASSSYSGELFF.

This clonotype was seen a few times. The chain joins TRBV7-9 to TRBJ2-7, with TRBD2 matching 7 bases. The CDR3 contains 15 residues. The trim removed 5 bases at V and 4 bases at J, leaving 11 bases unmatched. Germline assignment: CDR1 SEHNR and CDR2 FQNEAQ (reference sequence). CDR3 protein: CASSPDGRGVYEQYF. As DNA, the CDR3 is TGTGCCAGCAGCCCAGATGGTCGGGGGGTTTACGAGCAGTACTTC.

This clonotype was counted a few times. The CDR3 coding sequence is TGTGCCAGCAGTGTTTCCGCGGGGGCCAAGCATGATACGCAGTATTTT. This translates into CASSVSAGAKHDTQYF. V is TRBV6-4 and J is TRBJ2-3, with D possibly matching TRBD2 (7 bases). The CDR3 is 16 residues long. V was pared by 4 bases and J by 6 bases, with 20 bases between. The germline CDR1 and CDR2 sequences are MRHNA and SNTAGT.

CDR3 protein: CSGEKGNEQYF. The CDR3 bases are TGCAGCGGCGAGAAGGGTAACGAGCAGTACTTC. The chain links TRBV29-1 to TRBJ2-7; D remains ambiguous. The CDR3 loop spans 11 amino acids. Deletions cut 7 bases from V and 5 bases from J, with 12 bases between. Germline CDR1 reads SQVTM; CDR2 reads ANQGSEA.

The chain couples TRBV7-9 to TRBJ2-3; TRBD2 is a possible D gene (5 bases). Trimming removed 4 bases at V and 2 bases at J, with 10 bases between. Germline CDR1 is SEHNR and CDR2 is FQNEAQ (reference sequence). This CDR3 has 14 amino acids. The CDR3 DNA sequence: TGTGCCAGCAGCTCCCTGACTACCACAGATACGCAGTATTTT. Translated: CASSSLTTTDTQYF. Supplemented by reference TRBV7-9 and TRBJ2-3, the full variable domain reads DTGVSQNPRHKITKRGQNVTFRCDPISEHNRLYWYRQTLGQGPEFLTYFQNEAQLEKSRLLSDRFSAERPKGSFSTLEIQRTEQGDSAMYLCASSSLTTTDTQYFGPGTRLTVL.

The chain has TRBV7-2 and TRBJ1-6; D is possibly TRBD1 (5 bases). Germline-derived CDR1 and CDR2 are SGHTA and FQGNSA. The CDR3 length is 14 residues. The germline V and J ends were trimmed by 4 bases and 12 bases, with 16 bases remaining between them. CDR3 in DNA: TGTGCCAGCAGCTCCGGGGCCCCGGGGGGACCCCTCCACTTT. Translated, it gives CASSSGAPGGPLHF. Variable domain in full (rest from reference TRBV7-2 and TRBJ1-6): GAGVSQSPSNKVTEKGKDVELRCDPISGHTALYWYRQSLGQGLEFLIYFQGNSAPDKSGLPSDRFSAERTGGSVSTLTIQRTQQEDSAVYLCASSSGAPGGPLHFGNGTRLTVT.

Only a few counts were recorded for this clonotype. The CDR3, as DNA: TGTGCCAGCAGTTCTGGCCTGGACCCCGGGACCTACGAGCAGTACTTC. Amino acids: CASSSGLDPGTYEQYF. The chain couples TRBV12-3 or TRBV12-4 to TRBJ2-7; perhaps TRBD2 as D (5 bases). The CDR3 runs to 16 residues. Trimming left V 4 bases short and J 2 bases short, with 18 bases between.

This clonotype was found a few times. This chain links TRBV28 with TRBJ1-5, with D perhaps matching TRBD1 (5 bases). This CDR3 spans 16 amino acids. The germline V and J ends were trimmed by 6 bases and 3 bases, with 18 bases remaining between them. Germline V gene lookup returns CDR1 MDHEN and CDR2 SYDVKM. CDR3 sequence reads: CASSSRDARNNQPQHF. CDR3 in DNA: TGTGCCAGCAGCTCCCGGGACGCACGGAACAATCAGCCCCAGCATTTT. The complete variable domain, with remaining parts taken from reference TRBV28 and TRBJ1-5, reads DVKVTQSSRYLVKRTGEKVFLECVQDMDHENMFWYRQDPGLGLRLIYFSYDVKMKEKGDIPEGYSVSREKKERFSLILESASTNQTSMYLCASSSRDARNNQPQHFGDGTRLSIL.

The chain employs TRBV7-9 and TRBJ2-5, with D possibly being TRBD2 (6 bases). CDR1 and CDR2 from the germline V gene are SEHNR and FQNEAQ (reference sequence). Trimming stripped 4 bases from V and 0 bases from J, with 15 bases between. The CDR3 spans 16 residues. This CDR3 reads CASSSQSAGYQETQYF. The CDR3 coding sequence is TGTGCCAGCAGCTCCCAATCTGCGGGGTACCAAGAGACCCAGTACTTC.

This chain joins TRBV6-5 and TRBJ1-1; the match to TRBD1 covers 8 bases. Losses at the gene ends were 2 bases for V and 3 bases for J; bases not matched to a gene: 8. Germline V gives CDR1 MNHEY, CDR2 SVGAGI. CDR3 length equals 16 residues. In DNA, the CDR3 is TGTGCCAGCAGTTACAGGACAGGGCGAGAGGACACTGAAGCTTTCTTT. This codes for CASSYRTGREDTEAFF.

This clonotype has more than one count but fewer than ten. For the CDR3, the DNA is TGTGCCAGCTTTGGACTAGCGCATTACAATGAGCAGTTCTTC. It yields the protein CASFGLAHYNEQFF. This chain links TRBV12-3 or TRBV12-4 with TRBJ2-1, with 9 bases fitting TRBD2. V was pared by 8 bases and J by 4 bases, with 6 bases of the junction left unmatched. The CDR3 consists of 14 residues.

This sequence joins TRBV7-2 and TRBJ2-1; possibly TRBD1 for D (5 bases). The V and J ends lost 5 bases and 8 bases respectively, with 22 bases between them. CDR1 and CDR2 (germline): SGHTA, FQGNSA. The CDR3 contains 16 residues. CDR3 bases: TGTGCCAGCAGCAATCCAATAGGGGTCTCCTTGGATGAGCAGTTCTTC. It translates to CASSNPIGVSLDEQFF.

This chain uses TRBV5-5 with TRBJ2-1, with TRBD2 matching over 9 bases. Germline assignment: CDR1 SGHKS and CDR2 YYEKEE (reference sequence). The CDR3 is made up of 14 amino acids. The ends lost 4 bases at V and 10 bases at J; junction bases unmatched: 9. The CDR3 DNA is TGTGCCAGCAGCCAAGGGACTAGCCTCATCGAGCAGTTCTTC. Protein: CASSQGTSLIEQFF.

A few counts support this clonotype. The gene calls are TRBV7-8 and TRBJ2-7; D might be TRBD1 (6 bases). The CDR3 runs 15 residues. Germline assignment: CDR1 SGHVS and CDR2 FQNEAQ. V lost 4 bases, J lost 2 bases, and 15 bases lay in between. CDR3: CASSYFPTGPYEQYF. Written as DNA, the CDR3 is TGTGCCAGCAGCTACTTTCCGACAGGTCCCTACGAGCAGTACTTC.

The genes are TRBV5-4 and TRBJ2-1, with unresolved D. The germline CDR1 and CDR2 sequences are SGHNT and YYREEE (reference sequence). V was shortened by 0 bases and J by 1 base, with 11 bases between the two germline ends. The CDR3 length is 16 residues. The CDR3 region is CASSLAGPGSYNEQFF. DNA of the CDR3: TGTGCCAGCAGCTTGGCAGGCCCTGGTTCCTACAATGAGCAGTTCTTC.

This clonotype was counted only a few times. This chain's CDR3 is CASSDAGTNYGYTF. The CDR3 DNA reads TGTGCCAGCAGTGACGCAGGAACTAACTATGGCTACACCTTC. V is TRBV6-5 and J is TRBJ1-2; D gene unclear. The V end lost 5 bases, the J end lost 0 bases, and 10 bases lay between the germline ends. The CDR3 is made up of 14 amino acids. Germline-derived CDR1 and CDR2 are MNHEY and SVGAGI.

The chain employs TRBV28 and TRBJ2-2, with D uncertain. Germline loops: CDR1 MDHEN, CDR2 SYDVKM. This CDR3 is 17 amino acids long. The V gene lost 1 base and the J gene lost 0 bases, with 12 bases spanning the gap. The CDR3 region is CASSLFARRTNTGELFF. The CDR3 DNA sequence: TGTGCCAGCAGTTTATTTGCCAGGAGAACGAACACCGGGGAGCTGTTTTTT.